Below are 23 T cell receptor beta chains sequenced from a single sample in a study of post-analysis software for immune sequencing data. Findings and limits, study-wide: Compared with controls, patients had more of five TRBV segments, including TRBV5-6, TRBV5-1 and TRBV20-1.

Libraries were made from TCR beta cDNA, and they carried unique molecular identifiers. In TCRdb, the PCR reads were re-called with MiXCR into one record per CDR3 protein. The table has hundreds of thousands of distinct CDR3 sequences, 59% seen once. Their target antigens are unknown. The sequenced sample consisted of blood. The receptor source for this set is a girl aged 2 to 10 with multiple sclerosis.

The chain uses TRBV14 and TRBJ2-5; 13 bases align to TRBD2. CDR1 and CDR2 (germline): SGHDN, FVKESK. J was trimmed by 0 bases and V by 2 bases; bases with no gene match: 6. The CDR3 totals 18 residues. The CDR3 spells CASSQRLAGGRDQETQYF. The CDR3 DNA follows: TGTGCCAGCAGCCAAAGACTAGCGGGGGGCCGTGACCAAGAGACCCAGTACTTC.

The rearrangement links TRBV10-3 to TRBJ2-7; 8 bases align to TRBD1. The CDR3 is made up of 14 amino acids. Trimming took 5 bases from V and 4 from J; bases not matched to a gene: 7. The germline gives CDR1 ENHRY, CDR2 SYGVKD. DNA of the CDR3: TGTGCCATCAGTCCGGACAGGGATTCTTACGAGCAGTACTTC. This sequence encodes CAISPDRDSYEQYF.

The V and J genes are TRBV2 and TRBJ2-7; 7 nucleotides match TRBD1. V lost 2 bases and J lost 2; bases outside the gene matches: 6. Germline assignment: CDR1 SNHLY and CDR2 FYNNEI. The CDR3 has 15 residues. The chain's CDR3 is CASSENSGQTYEQYF. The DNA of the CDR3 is TGTGCCAGCAGTGAAAACTCGGGACAGACCTACGAGCAGTACTTC.

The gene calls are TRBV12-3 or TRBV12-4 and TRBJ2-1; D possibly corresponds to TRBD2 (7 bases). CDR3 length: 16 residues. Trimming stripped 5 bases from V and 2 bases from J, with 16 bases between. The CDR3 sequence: CASSRGGGRAYNEQFF. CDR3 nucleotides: TGTGCCAGCAGTAGGGGAGGGGGACGCGCCTACAATGAGCAGTTCTTC.

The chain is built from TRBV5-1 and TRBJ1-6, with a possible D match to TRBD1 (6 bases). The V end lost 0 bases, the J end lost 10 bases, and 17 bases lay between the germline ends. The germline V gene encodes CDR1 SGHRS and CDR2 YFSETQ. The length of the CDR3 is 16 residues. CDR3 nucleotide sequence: TGCGCCAGCAGCTTGGACTTCGGCAGGGGAGGATCACCCCTCCACTTT. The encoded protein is CASSLDFGRGGSPLHF. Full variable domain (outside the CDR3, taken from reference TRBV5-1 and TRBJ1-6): KAGVTQTPRYLIKTRGQQVTLSCSPISGHRSVSWYQQTPGQGLQFLFEYFSETQRNKGNFPGRFSGRQFSNSRSEMNVSTLELGDSALYLCASSLDFGRGGSPLHFGNGTRLTVT.

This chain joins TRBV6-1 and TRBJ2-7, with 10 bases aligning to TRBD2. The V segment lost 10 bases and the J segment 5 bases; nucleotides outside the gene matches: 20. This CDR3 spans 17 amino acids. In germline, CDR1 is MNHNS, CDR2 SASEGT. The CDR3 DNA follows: TGTGCCATCGGAGATTCTAGGGGGCCTAGCGGGAGCCACGAGCAGTACTTC. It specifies CAIGDSRGPSGSHEQYF.

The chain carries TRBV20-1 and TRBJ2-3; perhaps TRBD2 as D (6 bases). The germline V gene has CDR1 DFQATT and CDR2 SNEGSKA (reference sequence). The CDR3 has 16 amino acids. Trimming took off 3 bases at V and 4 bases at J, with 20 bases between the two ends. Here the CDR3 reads CSASGGPLVAADTQYF. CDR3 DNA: TGCAGTGCTAGTGGGGGACCCCTAGTAGCGGCAGATACGCAGTATTTT.

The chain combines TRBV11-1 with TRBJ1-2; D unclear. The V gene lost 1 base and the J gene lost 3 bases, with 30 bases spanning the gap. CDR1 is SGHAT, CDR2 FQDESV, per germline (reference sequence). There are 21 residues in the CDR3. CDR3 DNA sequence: TGTGCCAGCAGCTTAGGGTCGGAGTGGCGGAGCCCCCCAACGGATTACTATGGCTACACCTTC. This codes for CASSLGSEWRSPPTDYYGYTF.

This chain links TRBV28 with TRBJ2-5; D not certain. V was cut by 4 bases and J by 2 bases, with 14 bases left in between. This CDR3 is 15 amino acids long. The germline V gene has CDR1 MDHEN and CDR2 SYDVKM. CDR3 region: CASSSRQVGQETQYF. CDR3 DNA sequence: TGTGCCAGCAGTTCCCGCCAGGTGGGGCAAGAGACCCAGTACTTC.

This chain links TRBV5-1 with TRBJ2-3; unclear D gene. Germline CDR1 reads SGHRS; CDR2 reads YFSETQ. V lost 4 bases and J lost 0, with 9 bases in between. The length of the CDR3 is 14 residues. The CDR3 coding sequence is TGCGCCAGCAGCATCCTTACTAGCACAGATACGCAGTATTTT. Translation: CASSILTSTDTQYF.

The CDR3 sequence: CATSAFDGRDEQFF. CDR3 coding DNA: TGTGCCACCAGTGCGTTTGACGGGCGTGATGAGCAGTTCTTC. The V call is TRBV24-1, the J call TRBJ2-1; D gene uncertain. This CDR3 is built from 14 residues. Germline V gives CDR1 KGHDR, CDR2 SFDVKD. Between the trimmed V and J ends, which lost 5 bases and 8 bases, there was a span of 15 bases.

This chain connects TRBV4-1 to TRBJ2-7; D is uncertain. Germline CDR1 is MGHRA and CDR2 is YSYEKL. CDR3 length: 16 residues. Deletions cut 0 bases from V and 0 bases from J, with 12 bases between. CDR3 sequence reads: CASSQDDDGSSYEQYF. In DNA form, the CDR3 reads TGCGCCAGCAGCCAAGACGACGACGGTAGCTCCTACGAGCAGTACTTC.

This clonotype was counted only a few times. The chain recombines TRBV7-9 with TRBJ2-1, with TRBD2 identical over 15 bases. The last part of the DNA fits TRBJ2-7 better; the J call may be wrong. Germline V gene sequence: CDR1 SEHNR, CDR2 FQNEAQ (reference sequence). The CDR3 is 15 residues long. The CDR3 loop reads CASSGGLAGGYEQYF. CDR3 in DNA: TGTGCCAGCAGCGGGGGACTAGCGGGAGGCTACGAGCAGTACTTC.

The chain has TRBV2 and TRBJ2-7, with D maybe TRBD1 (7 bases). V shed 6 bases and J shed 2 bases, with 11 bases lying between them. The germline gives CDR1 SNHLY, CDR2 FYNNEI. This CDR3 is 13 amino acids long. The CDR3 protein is CASRAGQPYEQYF. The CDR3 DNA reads TGTGCCAGCAGGGCGGGACAGCCCTACGAGCAGTACTTC.

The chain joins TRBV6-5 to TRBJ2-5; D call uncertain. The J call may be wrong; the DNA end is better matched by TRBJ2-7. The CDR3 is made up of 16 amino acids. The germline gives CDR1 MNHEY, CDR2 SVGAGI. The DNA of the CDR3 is TGTGCCAGCAGTTACTCGACCCCACAGACCCCCTACGAGCAGTACTTC. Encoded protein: CASSYSTPQTPYEQYF.

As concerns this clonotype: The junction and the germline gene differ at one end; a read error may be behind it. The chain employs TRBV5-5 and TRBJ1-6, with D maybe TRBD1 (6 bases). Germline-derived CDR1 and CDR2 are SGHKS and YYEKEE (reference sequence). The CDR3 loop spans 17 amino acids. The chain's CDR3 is CASSYSTGRSNNSPFHF. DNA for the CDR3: TGTGCCAGCAGCTACTCGACAGGCCGATCTAATAATTCACCCTTCCACTTT.

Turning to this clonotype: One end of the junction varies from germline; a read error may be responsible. This CDR3 reads CAGSTTGQSNQPQHF. The CDR3 DNA follows: TGTGCCGGCAGTACGACGGGACAGAGCAATCAGCCCCAGCATTTT. The chain has TRBV12-3 or TRBV12-4 and TRBJ1-5, with 7 bases fitting TRBD1. The CDR3 consists of 15 residues.

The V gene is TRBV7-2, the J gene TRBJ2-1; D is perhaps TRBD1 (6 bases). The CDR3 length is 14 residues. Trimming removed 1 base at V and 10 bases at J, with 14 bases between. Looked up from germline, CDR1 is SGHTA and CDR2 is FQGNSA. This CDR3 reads CASSLGAGEIEQFF. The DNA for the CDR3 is TGTGCCAGCAGCTTAGGGGCAGGGGAGATCGAGCAGTTCTTC.

In nucleotides, the CDR3 is TGCAGCGTTGAGATGTCAGCCTACAATGAGCAGTTCTTC. This gives the protein CSVEMSAYNEQFF. The chain recombines TRBV29-1 with TRBJ2-1; D unclear. The CDR3 runs to 13 residues. From germline, CDR1 is SQVTM and CDR2 ANQGSEA. Trimming pared 3 bases from V and 2 bases from J, leaving 8 bases between.

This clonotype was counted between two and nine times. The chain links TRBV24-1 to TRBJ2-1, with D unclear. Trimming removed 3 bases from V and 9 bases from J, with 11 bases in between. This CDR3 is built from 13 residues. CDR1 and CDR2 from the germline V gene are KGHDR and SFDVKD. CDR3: CATSDPGRPEQFF. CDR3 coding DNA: TGTGCCACCAGTGATCCAGGCAGACCTGAGCAGTTCTTC.

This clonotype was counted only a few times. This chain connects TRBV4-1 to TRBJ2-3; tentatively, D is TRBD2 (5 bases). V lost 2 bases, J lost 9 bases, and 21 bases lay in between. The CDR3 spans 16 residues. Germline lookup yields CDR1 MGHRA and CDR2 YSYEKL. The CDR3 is CASSQLGGRDSETQYF. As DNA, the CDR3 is TGCGCCAGCAGCCAATTAGGTGGGAGAGATTCGGAAACGCAGTATTTT.

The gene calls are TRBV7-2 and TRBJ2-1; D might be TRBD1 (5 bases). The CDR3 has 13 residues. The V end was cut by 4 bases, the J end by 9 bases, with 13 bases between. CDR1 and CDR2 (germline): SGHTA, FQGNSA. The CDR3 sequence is CASSYAGSGEQFF. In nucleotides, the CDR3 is TGTGCCAGCAGCTACGCAGGGTCTGGTGAGCAGTTCTTC.

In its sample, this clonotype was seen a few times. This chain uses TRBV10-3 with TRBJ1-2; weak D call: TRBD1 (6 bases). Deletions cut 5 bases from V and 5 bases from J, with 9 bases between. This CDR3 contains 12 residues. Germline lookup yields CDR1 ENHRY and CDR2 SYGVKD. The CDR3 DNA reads TGTGCCATCAGTCCAGGGGAATATGGCTACACCTTC. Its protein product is CAISPGEYGYTF.